This entry features one T cell receptor beta chain sequence. Its recognized antigen is unknown. Base qualities are not provided; no much larger clone lies one nucleotide away. These data belong to a study of blood T cell repertoires in COVID-19 (dated by TCRdb to 2018 to 2020). Notes on the research overall: The collaborator samples originated in the United States, Italy and Spain and spanned the acute and convalescent phases of COVID-19. The material from the prospective study consisted of cDNA or gDNA derived from T cells, B-cell-depleted T cells, or PBMCs. Deeply sampled blood TCRbeta repertoires from subjects exposed to, actively infected with, or recovered from COVID-19 were included in the dataset. The repertoires were released in a freely available public database intended as a resource for research on the immune response to SARS-CoV-2. The samples were drawn from two sources: the first 160 participants of the ongoing ImmuneRACE study, and over 950 subjects contributed by 6 global collaborators. A de-identified subject ID, COVID-19 status, age in years and sex were almost always included in the sample metadata. HLA class I and class II types, where available, came from metadata supplied by the sample provider rather than from assay-based typing.

Study-level results and caveats: How much clinical and demographic metadata was included differed by source and by participant, and the metadata was provided uncurated.

TCRbeta CDR3 regions were amplified from genomic DNA by means of the immunoSEQ Assay, a bias-controlled multiplex PCR. The original methods were these. Nucleated cell counts per sample were estimated from amplification of reference gene primers within the assay. To quantify the absolute abundance of each unique TCRbeta CDR3 rearrangement, sequence reads were collapsed and filtered. For each sample, productive Simpson clonality was calculated as the square root of Simpson's diversity index over productive rearrangements. The table comes from immuneACCESS by way of TCRdb, which keeps in-frame sequences with V and J called. Part of the clones is missing from these tables; in studies checked, under half for an unresolved V gene and the rest for unknown reasons. V, J and clone size derive from that table, while D and trimming were established from the DNA sequence. Here the sample has 120,000 to 150,000 clones; more than 70% occur a single time. The top ten clones comprise 5% of the sample.

The collaborating institutions used their own protocols to collect whole blood in K2EDTA tubes. For TCRbeta analysis, collaborators shipped samples as frozen whole blood, isolated PBMCs, or DNA extracted from either of those sample types. CDR3 length: 15 amino acids, cysteine to phenylalanine. The kept DNA is CDR3 alone, 45 bases in frame from the first base. The germline V gene (reference sequence) sets CDR1 to MNHNY and CDR2 to SVGAGI. The V end loses 0 bases and the J end loses 11 bases, and a stretch of 17 bases separates them. The chain couples TRBV6-6 to TRBJ1-5; TRBD1 might be the D gene, on 5 matching bases. Specimen: peripheral blood. This sequence originates from a woman aged 45-65 years with acute or convalescent COVID-19. The DNA is TGTGCCAGCAGTTACTCGAAATCAGGGCTGGAAGCCCAGCATTTT. Its amino acids are CASSYSKSGLEAQHF.